Listed here are 25 T cell receptor beta chains from one sample, sequenced in a study of vaccination and CD4 T cells after COVID-19 (dated by TCRdb to the early 2020s). The protocol used for the library was PCR. The run used an Illumina iSeq 100. TCR sequencing of DNA from cultured CD4+ T cells used the Oncomine TCR Beta short-read assay at the Johns Hopkins FTIC core. The public reads were run again by TCRdb, first through fastp at Q25 and then through MiXCR, and only productive beta chains were kept. Every distinct CDR3 protein forms one entry, paired with its most common genes and DNA. This sample lists around 2,000 distinct CDR3 sequences; roughly 46% were detected once. The leading ten clones occupy 55% to 75% of the sample. Their antigens remain unidentified. The treatment or condition label on this specimen signifies: approximately nine-day PBMC culture with coronavirus spike peptide pools or control peptides (ViraFEST assay). CD4+ T cells from unexposed donors were collected before the COVID-19 pandemic (2011-2018).

Material: CD4+ T cells from blood, cultured in vitro. The receptors here all came from a human donor in good health.

J is TRBJ2-3 and V is TRBV20-1, with a tentative D call TRBD2 (5 bases). Germline V gene data show CDR1 as DFQATT and CDR2 as SNEGSKA (reference sequence). The CDR3 extends over 16 amino acids. The germline V and J ends were trimmed by 6 bases and 2 bases, with 21 bases remaining between them. The CDR3 region has the DNA TGCAGTGCCCAACCTGCCCGGGGAGTAGACACAGATACGCAGTATTTT. Its translation is CSAQPARGVDTDTQYF.

V gene TRBV2 combines with J gene TRBJ1-5, with D tentatively TRBD1 (5 bases). V lost 5 bases, J lost 4 bases, and 9 bases lay in between. The CDR3 extends over 13 amino acids. Germline V gene data show CDR1 as SNHLY and CDR2 as FYNNEI. The CDR3 protein is CASSPQGNQPQHF. The CDR3 region has the DNA TGTGCCAGCAGTCCCCAGGGTAATCAGCCCCAGCATTTT. The full variable domain, rest sourced from reference TRBV2 and TRBJ1-5, is EPEVTQTPSHQVTQMGQEVILRCVPISNHLYFYWYRQILGQKVEFLVSFYNNEISEKSEIFDDQFSVERPDGSNFTLKIRSTKLEDSAMYFCASSPQGNQPQHFGDGTRLSIL.

This clonotype has more than one count but fewer than ten. J is TRBJ2-3 and V is TRBV28; 7 bases are shared with TRBD2. V lost 6 bases, J lost 0 bases, and 9 bases stayed unmatched. This CDR3 spans 16 amino acids. Per germline, CDR1 MDHEN and CDR2 SYDVKM. The CDR3 nucleotides read TGTGCCAGCAGCCGGTTATTGGGAGGGAGCACAGATACGCAGTATTTT. It codes for CASSRLLGGSTDTQYF.

This clonotype was recorded a few times. The V and J genes are TRBV5-4 and TRBJ1-2, with unresolved D. V lost 0 bases to trimming and J lost 1 base, with 10 bases between them. The CDR3 extends over 15 amino acids. Germline CDR1 reads SGHNT; CDR2 reads YYREEE (reference sequence). CDR3 DNA: TGTGCCAGCAGCTTGGCGGGTTCCAATAACTATGGCTACACCTTC. It encodes CASSLAGSNNYGYTF. The full variable domain, completed using reference TRBV5-4 and TRBJ1-2, is ETGVTQSPTHLIKTRGQQVTLRCSSQSGHNTVSWYQQALGQGPQFIFQYYREEENGRGNFPPRFSGLQFPNYSSELNVNALELDDSALYLCASSLAGSNNYGYTFGSGTRLTVV.

The chain employs TRBV7-3 and TRBJ2-3, with D unclear. This CDR3 region has 11 residues. V was shortened by 4 bases and J by 2 bases, with 1 base between the two germline ends. Germline lookup yields CDR1 SGHTA and CDR2 FQGTGA. The chain's CDR3 is CASSSTDTQYF. CDR3 DNA sequence: TGTGCCAGCAGCTCCACAGATACGCAGTATTTT.

The chain employs TRBV5-4 and TRBJ1-5; a weak D match, TRBD1 (6 bases). Trimming cost V 5 bases and J 3 bases, with 12 bases left between them. CDR1 SGHNT and CDR2 YYREEE come from the germline V gene (reference sequence). The CDR3 has 14 amino acids. The CDR3 sequence: CASSSGTLNQPQHF. The DNA for the CDR3 is TGTGCCAGCAGTTCCGGGACACTCAATCAGCCCCAGCATTTT.

The CDR3 is CASSRSNRGGETQYF. Written as DNA, the CDR3 is TGTGCCAGCAGCCGATCAAACAGGGGGGGGGAGACCCAGTACTTC. The chain carries TRBV2 and TRBJ2-5, with a possible D match to TRBD1 (8 bases). This CDR3 comprises 15 residues. The germline V gene has CDR1 SNHLY and CDR2 FYNNEI. V lost 6 bases to trimming and J lost 5 bases, with 19 bases between them.

V and J are TRBV18 and TRBJ2-2, with 7 bases identical to TRBD1. Germline V gives CDR1 KGHSH, CDR2 LQKENI. The CDR3 sequence is 16 residues long. V was pared by 0 bases and J by 5 bases, with 6 bases of the junction left unmatched. The CDR3 DNA reads TGTGCCAGCTCACCACCCCTAATACAGGGGACCGGGGAGCTGTTTTTT. The encoded protein is CASSPPLIQGTGELFF.

The chain carries TRBV20-1 and TRBJ2-1; possible D gene TRBD2, 5 bases. The CDR3 is 14 residues long. Germline lookup yields CDR1 DFQATT and CDR2 SNEGSKA (reference sequence). V was trimmed by 1 base and J by 6 bases, leaving 13 bases between them. Here the CDR3 reads CSARVGRGLNEQFF. CDR3 nucleotide sequence: TGCAGTGCTAGAGTAGGGAGAGGACTCAATGAGCAGTTCTTC.

This clonotype was detected only once. J is TRBJ2-7 and V is TRBV20-1; maybe TRBD2 (6 bases). The V end lost 4 bases, the J end lost 2 bases, and 12 bases lay between the germline ends. Germline-derived CDR1 and CDR2 are DFQATT and SNEGSKA (reference sequence). The CDR3 totals 13 residues. As DNA, the CDR3 is TGCAGTGCTATTGGGACTCCAACCTACGAGCAGTACTTC. Translated: CSAIGTPTYEQYF.

A few counts support this clonotype. The chain combines TRBV28 with TRBJ1-2, with D hard to call. The V end was cut by 6 bases, the J end by 8 bases, with 19 bases between. Germline V gene data show CDR1 as MDHEN and CDR2 as SYDVKM. The CDR3 spans 14 residues. CDR3 sequence reads: CASRPGPGFGGYTF. The CDR3, as DNA: TGTGCCAGCAGGCCCGGGCCGGGGTTTGGCGGCTACACCTTC.

As DNA, the CDR3 is TGTGCCAGCAGTTTAGCGACCGCCGGGCAGATACCCTCCTACGAGCAGTACTTC. Translated, it gives CASSLATAGQIPSYEQYF. The V and J genes are TRBV12-3 or TRBV12-4 and TRBJ2-7; D uncertain. V was clipped by 0 bases and J by 0 bases, with 18 bases between them. The CDR3 spans 18 residues.

This sequence joins TRBV2 and TRBJ1-5; D is undetermined. Germline loops: CDR1 SNHLY, CDR2 FYNNEI. The CDR3 runs to 15 residues. V gave up 4 bases and J gave up 0 bases, with 10 bases separating them. The CDR3 bases are TGTGCCAGCAGTGTTTCCGGAATTAGCAATCAGCCCCAGCATTTT. Translated, it gives CASSVSGISNQPQHF.

This sequence joins TRBV6-5 and TRBJ2-1; possibly TRBD1 or TRBD2 for D (6 bases each). CDR1 and CDR2 from the germline V gene are MNHEY and SVGAGI. V lost 2 bases to trimming and J lost 0 bases, with 11 bases between them. The CDR3 has 16 residues. CDR3 DNA: TGTGCCAGCAGTTACGGGGGGCGGCGCTCCTACAATGAGCAGTTCTTC. It is translated as CASSYGGRRSYNEQFF.

This clonotype was counted only a few times. The rearrangement joins TRBV27 to TRBJ1-2; D is possibly TRBD1 (5 bases). V was shortened by 4 bases and J by 3 bases, with 9 bases between the two germline ends. This CDR3 is built from 13 residues. Germline V gene lookup returns CDR1 MNHEY and CDR2 SMNVEV (reference sequence). For the CDR3, the DNA is TGTGCCAGCAGTTGGGGCAGTGACTATGGCTACACCTTC. Protein sequence: CASSWGSDYGYTF.

This clonotype was observed a handful of times. The chain links TRBV20-1 to TRBJ1-4, with a tentative D call TRBD1 (5 bases). The V and J ends lost 0 bases and 10 bases respectively, with 12 bases between them. The germline V gene encodes CDR1 DFQATT and CDR2 SNEGSKA (reference sequence). The CDR3 loop spans 13 amino acids. CDR3 residues: CSARDPQGGKLFF. CDR3 sequence (DNA): TGCAGTGCTAGAGATCCCCAGGGCGGAAAACTGTTTTTT.

This clonotype has only a few counts. The rearrangement links TRBV19 to TRBJ2-3; D gene uncertain. The length of the CDR3 is 12 residues. The V and J ends lost 5 bases and 7 bases respectively, with 10 bases between them. The germline V gene has CDR1 LNHDA and CDR2 SQIVND (reference sequence). The CDR3 protein is CASSPERHTQYF. CDR3 coding DNA: TGTGCCAGTAGTCCCGAGCGTCATACGCAGTATTTT.

This chain links TRBV7-2 with TRBJ1-6, with D maybe TRBD1 (6 bases). The CDR3 consists of 14 residues. V was cut by 2 bases and J by 10 bases, with 12 bases left in between. In germline, CDR1 is SGHTA, CDR2 FQGNSA. The CDR3 is CASSLHRVGSPLHF. In DNA, the CDR3 is TGTGCCAGCAGCTTACACAGGGTTGGGTCACCCCTCCACTTT.

As regards this clonotype: One end of the junction is discordant with germline, which a read error may explain. The rearrangement links TRBV10-3 to TRBJ2-7; TRBD2 is a possible D gene (6 bases). Germline loops: CDR1 ENHRY, CDR2 SYGVKD. The CDR3 runs 13 residues. Written as DNA, the CDR3 is TGTGCCAGCAGTTACGGGAGTTTCTACGAGCAGTACTTC. The encoded protein is CASSYGSFYEQYF.

There are a few counts of this clonotype. The CDR3 DNA reads TGTGCCAGCAGCATTACTTACTGGGACTCCTACAATGAGCAGTTCTTC. This encodes CASSITYWDSYNEQFF. The gene calls are TRBV6-2 or TRBV6-3 and TRBJ2-1; D call uncertain. Deletions cut 6 bases from V and 0 bases from J, with 15 bases between. This CDR3 comprises 16 residues. In germline, CDR1 is MNHEY, CDR2 SVGEGT.

The chain carries TRBV7-2 and TRBJ2-7; no definite D call. The CDR3 runs to 13 residues. The germline CDR1 and CDR2 sequences are SGHTA and FQGNSA. Trimming removed 6 bases from V and 2 bases from J, with 11 bases in between. The CDR3 sequence: CASSNRHAYEQYF. The CDR3 nucleotides are TGTGCCAGCAGTAATAGACACGCCTACGAGCAGTACTTC.

V usage is TRBV27 and J usage is TRBJ2-5; 13 bases line up with TRBD2. Germline-derived CDR1 and CDR2 are MNHEY and SMNVEV (reference sequence). CDR3 length: 18 amino acids. The V segment lost 6 bases and the J segment 4 bases; nucleotides outside the gene matches: 14. Here the CDR3 reads CASRPAGLAGESGETQYF. The CDR3 DNA reads as TGTGCCAGCAGACCCGCAGGACTAGCGGGAGAGTCGGGAGAGACCCAGTACTTC.

This chain connects TRBV14 to TRBJ2-7; D possibly matches TRBD1 or TRBD2 (6 bases each). The V and J ends lost 0 bases and 7 bases respectively, with 25 bases between them. This CDR3 contains 18 residues. From germline, CDR1 is SGHDN and CDR2 FVKESK. The CDR3 sequence is CASSQDLLGRHREVEQYF. CDR3 DNA sequence: TGTGCCAGCAGCCAAGATCTTTTAGGGCGTCACAGGGAGGTTGAGCAGTACTTC.

As concerns this clonotype: Given the absence of the conserved phenylalanine or tryptophan at the CDR3 end, a read error is likely. The limits of the CDR3 on the DNA are not certain, so only TCRdb's listed CDR3 is given. This rearrangement joins TRBV20-1 to TRBJ2-7; the table names TRBD1, a call not compared with the DNA. From its first to its last residue, the CDR3 has 10 amino acids. Germline V gives CDR1 DFQATT, CDR2 SNEGSKA (reference sequence). The CDR3 sequence: CSATTGTGGI.

This clonotype was counted a single time. J is TRBJ1-1 and V is TRBV5-4; D may be TRBD1 (5 bases). The CDR3 extends over 15 amino acids. The V end lost 3 bases, the J end lost 5 bases, and 17 bases lay between the germline ends. Germline V gene lookup returns CDR1 SGHNT and CDR2 YYREEE (reference sequence). CDR3 protein: CASSSGRSGGTEAFF. Written as DNA, the CDR3 is TGTGCCAGCAGCTCGGGACGCTCGGGCGGTACTGAAGCTTTCTTT.